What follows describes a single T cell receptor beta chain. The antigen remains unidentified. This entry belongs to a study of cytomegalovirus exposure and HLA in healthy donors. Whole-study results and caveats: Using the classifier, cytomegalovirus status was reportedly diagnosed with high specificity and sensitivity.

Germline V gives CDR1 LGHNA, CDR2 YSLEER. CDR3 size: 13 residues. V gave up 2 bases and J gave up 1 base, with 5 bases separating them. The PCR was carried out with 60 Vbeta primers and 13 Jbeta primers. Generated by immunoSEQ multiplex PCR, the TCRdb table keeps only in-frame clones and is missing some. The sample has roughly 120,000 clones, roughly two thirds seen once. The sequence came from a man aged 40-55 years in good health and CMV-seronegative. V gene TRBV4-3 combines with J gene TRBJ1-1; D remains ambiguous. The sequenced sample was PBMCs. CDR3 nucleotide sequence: TGCGCCAGCAGCCAAAGCCCGAACACTGAAGCTTTCTTT. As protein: CASSQSPNTEAFF.